The entry below gives a single TCR beta chain sequence along with its context. The specificity of this receptor is unknown. The record has no base qualities; no much larger clone is one base away. The same CDR3 also results from other DNA sequences found in this sample. The sample belongs to a study of cytomegalovirus exposure and HLA in healthy donors (dated by TCRdb to about 2017). About the full investigation: In an earlier analysis of roughly 500 of the donors, about 260 Gb of sequence data and 90 million to 120 million unique TCR beta sequences from 150 million to 200 million T cells were reported. An early release that covered about 600 HLA-typed donors contained around 300 gigabases of sequencing data and approximately 85 million unique TCR sequences. Of the approximately 400 genotyped donors, 81% were placed in the genetic ancestry cluster associated with self-reported Caucasian donors. The study was designed to test whether signatures of past pathogen exposure could be identified by cataloging public T cell receptors. The T cell repertoires of some 700 subjects were profiled by immunosequencing and related to cytomegalovirus serostatus. Besides the first cohort of roughly 700 subjects, a separate validation cohort made up of 120 different subjects was used. The study combined high-throughput TCR immunosequencing, statistical association of individual TCRs with disease status, and machine learning to predict cytomegalovirus infection status. A later analysis re-examined previously published TCR beta repertoires from several hundred donors and added high-resolution HLA genotyping to investigate patterns of TCR occurrence. The later analysis used no new phenotypic data to find candidate immune exposures, relying instead on TCR beta sequences and their occurrence across donors. An earlier analysis of about 620 of the donors applied high-throughput TCR beta sequencing to assess whether each TCR beta V gene segment acted as functional or pseudogenic. Donor age, sex, ethnicity and CMV serostatus were compiled together with the repertoire data. In a later genetic analysis, genome-wide SNP genotypes for 398 of the 666 donors were used, and that subset was treated as a discovery cohort. Every repertoire in the discovery cohort had been generated on one and the same sequencing platform. HLA typing covered class I and class II loci at four-digit resolution. The number of typed donors differed by locus: about 620-630 for A, B, C, DRB1 and DQB1; some 500 for DQA1; 600 to 610 for DPA1; and 400 to 480 for DPB1. About 5 DR-DQ haplotypes were handled as single units for association and clustering, since linkage in the cohort was strong. Across approximately 400 genotyped donors of the cohort, an average of roughly 230,000 unique TCR beta nucleotide sequences per donor were sequenced, and approximately 17% of those sequences were non-productive.

Ends trimmed: V by 3 bases, J by 0 bases; bases unmatched to a gene: 1. The CDR3 has 15 amino acids, counting the end cysteine and phenylalanine. The retained sequence is limited to the CDR3, 45 bases, with the frame set at the first base. The germline V gene yields KGHSH for CDR1 and LQKENI for CDR2. The cohort was made up of approximately 670 healthy bone marrow donors. Cohort members were all nominally healthy when sampled, although unrecorded immune exposures were likely present. The donor tested CMV seropositive, placing the donor among the 290 or so seropositive members of the cohort. A peripheral blood sample was collected from each donor, and TCR beta sequencing was performed on peripheral blood mononuclear cells. Genomic DNA extraction from the blood cell samples was performed with the Qiagen DNeasy Blood Extraction Kit. Study-level results and caveats: Sequencing depth was assumed to be roughly uniform across donors in the presence/absence analyses, though that assumption may not hold. According to a later genetic analysis, donors in an Asian-associated ancestry cluster had fewer N-insertions in productive TCRs than the approximately 630-donor mean. In a later analysis, the rate of TCR association differed among HLA loci, with DRB1 alleles having the most associated TCRs and HLA-C alleles having the fewest. A cluster of highly shared sequence variants was judged likely to represent a technical artifact of the sequencing pipeline. Most TCR sequences were seen in very few donors, while some public TCRs were found in many individuals. Because counts were too low, around 17 rarely observed V segments, including chromosome 9 orphons, were left out of the earlier analysis of some 640 of the donors. Linkage disequilibrium might explain the correlated functional status among segregating V segments, but an unknown experimental factor could not be ruled out. In an earlier analysis of several hundred of the donors, most TCR beta V segments were observed in productive rearrangements about 87% or about 30% of the time, broadly matching IMGT annotations. Because HLA typing was unavailable for some donors at each locus, only the typed subset was used in association tests. The classifier was reported to diagnose cytomegalovirus status with high specificity and sensitivity in both the original cohort and the validation cohort. Three of the identified cytomegalovirus-associated TCR beta chains were confirmed in vitro to be specific for cytomegalovirus antigens. Strong co-occurrence of HLA alleles, especially DR and DQ, made assigning TCR associations to individual alleles difficult. The 87-base-pair reads could not distinguish some IMGT-functional V segments, including TRBV6-2 and TRBV6-3, so those segments were excluded. This cohort had only TCR beta chains sequenced, and the lack of alpha or paired-chain data limited which features could be detected. Several of the top co-occurrence clusters appeared to be linked to parvovirus B19, influenza, CMV and Epstein-Barr virus, according to a later analysis. It was suggested by the authors that the approach could potentially be generalized to other disease states and immunological phenotypes. In the study, some 160 TCR beta chains were listed as associated with cytomegalovirus. CMV serostatus was the only immune exposure information available for the cohort. A further reported finding was that TCR beta sequences accurately predicted the HLA-A and HLA-B alleles for most subjects in the first cohort. According to a later analysis, most CMV-associated TCR beta chains appeared to be HLA-restricted, and the HLA associations seemed to be driven largely by CMV exposure. A later genetic analysis associated a missense DCLRE1C variant with V-gene and J-gene trimming of TCR beta chains, and an independent cohort replicated the association. Compared with equally common non-associated chains, HLA-associated TCR beta chains in a later analysis were more clonally expanded and had lower generation probabilities. In a later analysis, around 17,000 TCR beta sequences were associated with specific HLA alleles at a false discovery rate of 0.05.

Receptor libraries were prepared by the immunoSEQ multiplex PCR assay. A mixture of 60 forward primers for TCR Vbeta segments and 13 reverse primers for TCR Jbeta segments was used in the multiplex PCR. A multiplex PCR assay on genomic DNA amplified the CDR3 region of rearranged TCR beta genes. On the Illumina HiSeq System, the amplified TCR beta libraries were sequenced as 87-base-pair reads. The paper's processing steps were these. In a later analysis, about 80 million unique TCR beta chains were counted across the roughly 610 repertoires, and roughly 11 million of these chains were shared by at least two donors. A nearest-neighbor algorithm error-corrected the raw reads and collapsed the reads into unique sequences, merging closely related sequences to remove PCR and sequencing errors. To assign V, D and J gene segments, CDR3 sequences were aligned to IMGT reference sequences. Each retained sequence needed at least a six-nucleotide match to both a V gene segment and a J gene segment. A rearrangement counted as productive if the CDR3 had no stop codons and remained in frame with V and J, and every other rearrangement counted as non-productive. Following IMGT convention, CDR3 was defined as the stretch from the second conserved V-encoded cysteine to the conserved J-encoded phenylalanine. In an earlier analysis of around 640 of the donors, sequences lacking an unambiguous match to a single V gene segment were excluded. An earlier analysis of several hundred of the donors called V segments functional above 56.7% productive rearrangements and segregating when the between-donor standard deviation exceeded 5%. A statistical classification framework was built to diagnose cytomegalovirus status from the catalog of TCR beta chain sequences. V and J gene assignment, in a later analysis, came from comparing TCR nucleotide sequences with IMGT/GENE-DB human TR gene sequences. A later analysis assigned CDR3 sequences and most-parsimonious VDJ recombination scenarios with the TCRdist pipeline. A later analysis defined each TCR beta chain by its CDR3 amino acid sequence plus V-gene family, and excluded reads lacking a unique V-gene family. As a way to deal with suspected cross-contamination and a sequencing artifact, a later analysis dropped hundreds of nucleotide sequences that were highly shared and had low generation probability. In a later analysis, a clonal expansion index was calculated for each public chain from normalized within-repertoire ranks of inferred template counts. In a later analysis, generation probabilities were computed using a VDJ recombination model fitted to out-of-frame rearrangements, and the results were checked against IGoR. Hypergeometric tests were used in a later analysis to score TCR-TCR, TCR-HLA and TCR-CMV co-occurrence, with a repertoire-size bias correction applied to the TCR pairs. To estimate false discovery rates, a later analysis permuted the HLA or CMV assignments 20 times. A later analysis grouped co-occurring TCRs with DBSCAN, adding TCRdist sequence similarity when clustering within HLA-allele-positive subsets. Co-occurrence clustering excluded repertoires with fewer than 30,000 or more than 120,000 public chains, plus five with anomalous nucleotide sharing. The immuneACCESS repertoire file appears here via TCRdb, limited to in-frame rearrangements. These files lack a portion of the clones; in checked studies, under half of the deficit traces to unresolved V genes, and the cause of the others is not known. Clonal size and the V and J genes are those of that table, whereas D and trimming came from the DNA. Counted in this sample were some 99,000 clones; around three quarters of them appeared once. Jointly, the top ten make up about 7.7% of the sample.

The sequence came from a woman aged 45-59 years in good health and CMV-seropositive. Sequencing input: PBMCs. The chain is encoded by TRBV18 joined to TRBJ2-2; 7 bases in the junction line up with TRBD1. The DNA sequence is as follows: TGTGCCAGCTCACCCGGGACAGCGAACACCGGGGAGCTGTTTTTT. Protein translation: CASSPGTANTGELFF.